The 11 T cell receptor beta chains below were found in one sample sequenced in a study of cytotoxic CD8 clonotypes in ibrutinib-treated CLL (dated by TCRdb to the early 2020s). The method behind the library was the immunoSEQ multiplex PCR assay. The clones in this table, taken by TCRdb from immuneACCESS, are in-frame only. Not every clone is retained; where verified, under half of the shortfall comes from an unresolved V gene, and the cause of the rest is unknown. The sample profile shows approximately 210,000 clones; approximately 68% of them were found once. Clones ranked in the top ten supply roughly 13% of the sample. The intended sense of this specimen's time point label: around 25 months on ibrutinib. This specimen was PBMCs, taken after 24 months of ibrutinib treatment. These receptor sequences come from a human donor with chronic lymphocytic leukemia.

The rearrangement joins TRBV30 to TRBJ1-1; D is undetermined. Trimming stripped 1 base from V and 4 bases from J, with 10 bases between. Germline V CDR1 and CDR2: GTSNPN, SVGIG (reference sequence). This CDR3 has 13 amino acids. In DNA form, the CDR3 reads TGTGCCTGGAGTGCCAGAAGTAGCACTGAAGCTTTCTTT. Amino acid sequence: CAWSARSSTEAFF.

This sequence joins TRBV29-1 and TRBJ2-2; 10 bases agree with TRBD1. This CDR3 is 16 amino acids long. V shed 5 bases, J shed 6 bases, and the junction held 12 bases outside the gene matches. Germline CDR1 reads SQVTM; CDR2 reads ANQGSEA. CDR3 DNA sequence: TGCAGCGTTACCGGGACAGGGGTTACGGGCGCCGGGGAGCTGTTTTTT. Translated, it gives CSVTGTGVTGAGELFF.

V usage is TRBV9 and J usage is TRBJ1-4, with D hard to call. This CDR3 has 13 amino acids. Germline assignment: CDR1 SGDLS and CDR2 YYNGEE. Trimming took off 6 bases at V and 8 bases at J, with 14 bases between the two ends. The CDR3 nucleotides read TGTGCCAGCACCGCTGGCCCGGGCGAAAAACTGTTTTTT. Translated: CASTAGPGEKLFF.

This clone was seen more than once but under ten times. This chain joins TRBV7-9 and TRBJ1-2; D is possibly TRBD1 (5 bases). V was clipped by 6 bases and J by 6 bases, with 14 bases between them. Germline lookup yields CDR1 SEHNR and CDR2 FQNEAQ (reference sequence). The CDR3 loop spans 13 amino acids. The CDR3: CASSSGPVNGYTF. The CDR3 DNA follows: TGTGCCAGCAGTTCGGGACCTGTAAATGGCTACACCTTC.

This chain links TRBV2 with TRBJ2-3; TRBD1 matches 11 bases. CDR1 is SNHLY, CDR2 FYNNEI, per germline. The CDR3 spans 14 residues. V was pared by 6 bases and J by 4 bases, with 3 bases of the junction left unmatched. As DNA, the CDR3 is TGTGCCAGCAGGGAGGGACAGGGGGCAGATACGCAGTATTTT. Its protein is CASREGQGADTQYF.

The gene calls are TRBV13 and TRBJ2-1, with D tentatively TRBD1 or TRBD2 (5 bases each). From germline, CDR1 is PRHDT and CDR2 FYEKMQ (reference sequence). Trimming left V 2 bases short and J 0 bases short, with 20 bases between. The CDR3 loop spans 19 amino acids. In DNA, the CDR3 is TGTGCCAGCAGCTTACTCCGGACTCTAGGGGATCTCTCCTACAATGAGCAGTTCTTC. This encodes CASSLLRTLGDLSYNEQFF.

DNA for the CDR3: TGTGCCAGCAGGGGGCTGGCCTGGGGCTACACCTTC. Translation: CASRGLAWGYTF. The chain is built from TRBV6-5 and TRBJ1-2; D might be TRBD1 (5 bases). V was shortened by 6 bases and J by 8 bases, with 13 bases between the two germline ends. This CDR3 spans 12 amino acids. Looked up from germline, CDR1 is MNHEY and CDR2 is SVGAGI.

The rearrangement uses TRBV9 and TRBJ2-1, with 8 bases fitting TRBD2. The ends lost 7 bases at V and 3 bases at J; junction bases unmatched: 15. The CDR3 runs 17 residues. The germline CDR1 and CDR2 sequences are SGDLS and YYNGEE. The CDR3 nucleotides are TGTGCCAGCGGGGGAGCGGGAGTCAACCGAAACTACAATGAGCAGTTCTTC. The encoded protein is CASGGAGVNRNYNEQFF.

CDR3: CASTKLRDRGHEQFF. CDR3 nucleotide sequence: TGTGCCAGCACAAAGCTGCGGGACAGGGGCCATGAGCAGTTCTTC. The V gene is TRBV7-2, the J gene TRBJ2-1; TRBD1 agrees at 10 bases. With 7 bases clipped from V and 8 bases from J, the junction kept 11 bases outside the gene matches. Germline V CDR1 and CDR2: SGHTA, FQGNSA. This CDR3 is built from 15 residues.

V and J are TRBV4-3 and TRBJ2-2; 9 nucleotides match TRBD2. The CDR3 is 17 amino acids. V lost 2 bases to trimming and J lost 6 bases; unmatched junction nucleotides: 10. Per the germline V gene, CDR1 is LGHNA and CDR2 is YSLEER. The CDR3 sequence: CASSQISGRLNPGELFF. Written as DNA, the CDR3 is TGCGCCAGCAGCCAAATTAGCGGGAGATTAAACCCCGGGGAGCTGTTTTTT.

The rearrangement uses TRBV19 and TRBJ2-7; 9 bases match TRBD2. After removal of 3 bases from V and 4 bases from J, the junction contained 4 bases not matched to a gene. Germline CDR1 LNHDA, CDR2 SQIVND (reference sequence). CDR3 length equals 14 residues. The CDR3, as DNA: TGTGCCAGTAGTATTGCTAGCGGGACATACGAGCAGTACTTC. This sequence encodes CASSIASGTYEQYF.